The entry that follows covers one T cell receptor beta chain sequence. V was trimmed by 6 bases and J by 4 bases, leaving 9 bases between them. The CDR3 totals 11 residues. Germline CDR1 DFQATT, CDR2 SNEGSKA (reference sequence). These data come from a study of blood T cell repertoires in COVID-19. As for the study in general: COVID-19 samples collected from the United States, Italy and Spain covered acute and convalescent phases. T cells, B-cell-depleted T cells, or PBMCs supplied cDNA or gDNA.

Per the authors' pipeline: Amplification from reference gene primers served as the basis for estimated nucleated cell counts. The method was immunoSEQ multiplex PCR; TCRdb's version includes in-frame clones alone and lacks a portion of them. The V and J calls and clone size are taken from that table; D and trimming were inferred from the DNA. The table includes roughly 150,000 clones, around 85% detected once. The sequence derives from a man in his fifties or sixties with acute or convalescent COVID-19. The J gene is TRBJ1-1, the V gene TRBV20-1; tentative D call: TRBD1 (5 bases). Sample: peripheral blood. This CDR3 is CSARVVTEAFF. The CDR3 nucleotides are TGCAGTGCCAGGGTCGTCACTGAAGCTTTCTTT.